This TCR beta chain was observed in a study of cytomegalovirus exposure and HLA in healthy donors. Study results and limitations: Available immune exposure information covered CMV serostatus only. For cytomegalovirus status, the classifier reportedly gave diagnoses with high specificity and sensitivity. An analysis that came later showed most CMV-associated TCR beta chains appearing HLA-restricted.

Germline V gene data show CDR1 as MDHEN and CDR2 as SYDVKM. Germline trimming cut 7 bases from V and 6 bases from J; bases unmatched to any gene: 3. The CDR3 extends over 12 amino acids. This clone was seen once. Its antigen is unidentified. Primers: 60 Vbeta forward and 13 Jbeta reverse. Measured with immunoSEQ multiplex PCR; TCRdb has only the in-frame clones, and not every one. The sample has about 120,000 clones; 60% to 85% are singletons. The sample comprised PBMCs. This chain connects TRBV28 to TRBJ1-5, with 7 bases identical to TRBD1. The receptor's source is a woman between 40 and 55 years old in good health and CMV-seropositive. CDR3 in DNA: TGTGCCAGCATCACAGGGGTTCAGCCCCAGCATTTT. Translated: CASITGVQPQHF.